Sequencing of this T cell receptor (beta chain) was carried out in a study of monozygotic twins with inflammatory bowel disease. Per individual sample, eight separate reactions were used to make cDNA. No DNA is given; TCRdb re-called the 5' RACE reads and lists each CDR3 protein once. The table counts about 110,000 distinct CDR3 sequences; around 12% lies in the top ten. Germline V lookup: CDR1 SGHRS, CDR2 YFSETQ. This CDR3 has 15 residues. The TCR comes from a human donor with ulcerative colitis or Crohn's disease, or a healthy co-twin of an affected twin (not recorded which). The sample taken for sequencing was blood. The rearrangement uses TRBV5-1 and TRBJ1-1. This CDR3 reads CASSSPDGLGTEAFF.